Listed below are T cell receptor beta chains from one sample, sequenced in a study of shared clonotypes between healthy human individuals. Sequencing was performed with immunoSEQ multiplex PCR; in TCRdb, only in-frame clones are kept and a portion is missing. The data hold more than 2 million clones, with about 95% observed a single time. Sample: naive CD8+ T cells sorted from blood. The receptors were sampled from a man aged 18 to 29 in good health. CDR3s include the opening cysteine and the closing phenylalanine or tryptophan. Fields, in order: clone size, J gene, V gene, D gene, CDR3 protein, CDR3 DNA. The D gene is left open where the match is weak. Rows may omit the clone size; those that give it use once, few, many or a size class.

>.|TRBJ2-7|TRBV19|.
CASKADLEVDEQYF
TGTGCCAGTAAGGCAGACCTAGAGGTGGACGAGCAGTACTTC
>.|TRBJ2-7|TRBV7-2|TRBD1
CASSWGQGPSYEQYF
TGTGCCAGCAGCTGGGGACAGGGCCCCTCCTACGAGCAGTACTTC
>.|TRBJ2-2|TRBV4-3|.
CASSQYGDTGELFF
TGCGCCAGCAGCCAGTACGGAGACACCGGGGAGCTGTTTTTT
>.|TRBJ2-7|TRBV7-7|TRBD1
CASSPGTGTYEQYF
TGTGCTAGCAGCCCCGGGACAGGTACCTACGAGCAGTACTTC
>.|TRBJ1-5|TRBV28|.
CASSLLRGDQPQHF
TGTGCCAGCAGTTTATTGAGGGGAGATCAGCCCCAGCATTTT
>.|TRBJ1-3|TRBV30|.
CAWSVSGQLFFTIYF
TGTGCCTGGAGTGTATCAGGACAGTTGTTCTTCACCATATATTTT
>.|TRBJ2-1|TRBV30|.
CAWSEKHRANEQFF
TGTGCCTGGAGTGAGAAACATCGGGCCAATGAGCAGTTCTTC
>.|TRBJ1-2|TRBV7-6|TRBD1
CASSPGPGTGSGDYGYTF
TGTGCCAGCAGCCCCGGTCCCGGGACAGGGAGTGGGGACTATGGCTACACCTTC
>.|TRBJ2-7|TRBV2|.
CASNDALYEQYF
TGTGCCAGCAACGATGCCCTTTACGAGCAGTACTTC
>few|TRBJ2-1|TRBV2|TRBD2
CASSDGRRLNEQFF
TGTGCCAGCAGTGACGGGAGGCGGTTGAATGAGCAGTTCTTC
>.|TRBJ2-2|TRBV4-1|.
CASSQSPGWDTGELFF
TGCGCCAGCAGCCAGAGCCCAGGATGGGACACCGGGGAGCTGTTTTTT
>.|TRBJ2-3|TRBV27|.
CASSLADTQYF
TGTGCCAGCAGTTTAGCCGATACGCAGTATTTT
>.|TRBJ1-4|TRBV27|.
CASSFSGQYEKLFF
TGTGCCAGCAGTTTCTCAGGACAATATGAAAAACTGTTTTTT
>.|TRBJ1-4|TRBV7-9|TRBD1
CASSLVGQGRAEKLFF
TGTGCCAGCAGCTTAGTGGGACAGGGACGGGCTGAAAAACTGTTTTTT
>.|TRBJ1-1|TRBV7-9|.
CASSGDFSTEAFF
TGTGCCAGCAGCGGGGACTTTAGCACTGAAGCTTTCTTT
>.|TRBJ2-1|TRBV30|TRBD2
CAWTRGTSGPSSYNEQFF
TGTGCCTGGACGCGGGGGACTAGCGGGCCCAGCTCCTACAATGAGCAGTTCTTC
>.|TRBJ1-5|TRBV9|TRBD1
CASSPWDRPNQPQHF
TGTGCCAGCAGCCCGTGGGACAGGCCGAATCAGCCCCAGCATTTT
>.|TRBJ2-7|TRBV2|.
CASTEEELRSYEQYF
TGTGCCAGCACTGAAGAGGAACTAAGATCCTACGAGCAGTACTTC
>.|TRBJ2-7|TRBV6-5|.
CASTADRTYEQYF
TGTGCCAGCACCGCCGACCGCACCTACGAGCAGTACTTC
>.|TRBJ1-2|TRBV7-9|.
CASSLPFRGLTLGYTF
TGTGCCAGCAGCTTACCTTTTAGGGGACTTACCCTTGGCTACACCTTC
>.|TRBJ1-2|TRBV5-1|TRBD1
CASSFYRTGDLLHGYTF
TGCGCCAGCAGCTTTTACCGGACAGGGGACCTACTTCATGGCTACACCTTC
>once|TRBJ2-3|TRBV10-3|.
CAIHNPLSDTQYF
TGTGCCATTCACAACCCTCTTTCCGATACGCAGTATTTT
>.|TRBJ1-4|TRBV5-4|TRBD1
CASSPGTGGEEKLFF
TGTGCCAGCAGCCCCGGGACAGGGGGCGAAGAAAAACTGTTTTTT
>.|TRBJ2-7|TRBV11-3|.
CASSSRGGTGPEQYF
TGTGCCAGCAGCTCCCGCGGGGGGACAGGGCCCGAGCAGTACTTC
>.|TRBJ2-1|TRBV2|TRBD2
CASSETSGGPTDEQFF
TGTGCCAGCAGTGAGACTAGCGGGGGGCCCACGGATGAGCAGTTCTTC
>once|TRBJ2-7|TRBV2|.
CASSFGAAYEQYF
TGTGCCAGCAGTTTCGGGGCCGCCTACGAGCAGTACTTC